These 12 T cell receptor beta chains came from one sample sequenced in a study of identifying expanded T cells in peripheral blood. The protocol was immunoSEQ multiplex PCR, while the TCRdb copy is restricted to in-frame clones and leaves out a portion. This table holds tens of thousands of clones, about 83% found once. The sequencing sample was made of blood. Every receptor here comes from a person between 18 and 75 years old in good health.

V usage is TRBV2 and J usage is TRBJ2-3; the match to TRBD2 covers 9 bases. V was pared by 6 bases and J by 15 bases, with 13 bases of the junction left unmatched. CDR1 and CDR2 from the germline V gene are SNHLY and FYNNEI. This CDR3 spans 13 amino acids. The CDR3 nucleotides are TGTGCCAGCAGACTACTACAGCGGGAGGTGAAATATTTT. It yields the protein CASRLLQREVKYF.

Here the CDR3 DNA reads TGTGCCAGCAGCCTTGGTTTGCGCGGCCAAGAGACCCAGTACTTC. The encoded protein is CASSLGLRGQETQYF. The V call is TRBV11-2, the J call TRBJ2-5; D is unclear. V lost 5 bases to trimming and J lost 1 base, with 14 bases between them. The CDR3 length is 15 residues. Germline CDR1 and CDR2: SGHAT and FQNNGV.

Remarks on this clone: Other DNA sequences in this specimen translate into the identical CDR3. The gene calls are TRBV5-1 and TRBJ2-5, with unresolved D. V lost 4 bases and J 2 bases, leaving 3 bases between the germline ends. CDR3 length equals 11 residues. CDR1 and CDR2 (germline): SGHRS, YFSETQ. The CDR3: CASSRQETQYF. The CDR3 DNA reads TGCGCCAGCAGCCGGCAAGAGACCCAGTACTTC.

V is TRBV5-4 and J is TRBJ2-5; the D call may be TRBD1 or TRBD2 (6 bases each). Germline values: CDR1 SGHNT, CDR2 YYREEE (reference sequence). This CDR3 contains 14 residues. Trimming took 10 bases from V and 1 from J, leaving 17 bases between them. The CDR3 nucleotides are TGTGCCTACTCCTGGACGGGGGCCCAAGAGACCCAGTACTTC. This sequence encodes CAYSWTGAQETQYF.

The chain is built from TRBV13 and TRBJ1-1, with unresolved D. V was clipped by 5 bases and J by 0 bases, with 10 bases between them. CDR3 length: 14 amino acids. Germline assignment: CDR1 PRHDT and CDR2 FYEKMQ (reference sequence). This CDR3 reads CASSPRVLNTEAFF. CDR3 bases: TGTGCCAGCAGCCCCAGAGTCCTGAACACTGAAGCTTTCTTT.

V gene TRBV18 combines with J gene TRBJ2-7; D not resolved. Germline assignment: CDR1 KGHSH and CDR2 LQKENI. Deletions cut 3 bases from V and 0 bases from J, with 9 bases between. This CDR3 has 14 amino acids. The CDR3 region has the DNA TGTGCCAGCTCACCCGTCTTAACCTCCTACGAGCAGTACTTC. It encodes CASSPVLTSYEQYF.

The chain recombines TRBV28 with TRBJ1-2; D is unresolved. Germline V CDR1 and CDR2: MDHEN, SYDVKM. Trimming shortened V by 3 bases and J by 6 bases, and 8 bases separated the two germline ends. This CDR3 comprises 12 residues. CDR3 nucleotide sequence: TGTGCCAGCAGTTTGACGGGGAATGGCTACACCTTC. Its protein is CASSLTGNGYTF.

The J gene is TRBJ2-3, the V gene TRBV6-5, with D perhaps TRBD1 or TRBD2 (5 bases each). The CDR3 consists of 13 residues. V was shortened by 6 bases and J by 2 bases, with 9 bases between the two germline ends. The germline V gene encodes CDR1 MNHEY and CDR2 SVGAGI. In DNA form, the CDR3 reads TGTGCCAGCAGCAGGGACGCCACAGATACGCAGTATTTT. Translation: CASSRDATDTQYF.

V is TRBV9 and J is TRBJ2-3, with unresolved D. This CDR3 is built from 13 residues. Germline V CDR1 and CDR2: SGDLS, YYNGEE. V lost 0 bases to trimming and J lost 0 bases, with 2 bases between them. The CDR3: CASSVGSTDTQYF. Here the CDR3 DNA reads TGTGCCAGCAGCGTAGGTAGCACAGATACGCAGTATTTT.

The rearrangement links TRBV9 to TRBJ2-1; 7 bases are a match to TRBD2. The CDR3 covers 15 residues. Germline V gives CDR1 SGDLS, CDR2 YYNGEE. V was clipped by 0 bases and J by 6 bases; unmatched bases: 6. The CDR3: CASSVGGTTSNEQFF. The CDR3 nucleotides are TGTGCCAGCAGCGTAGGGGGGACTACCTCCAATGAGCAGTTCTTC.

The chain uses TRBV7-3 and TRBJ2-3; 9 bases match TRBD2. The CDR3 is made up of 17 amino acids. V lost 0 bases and J lost 0; bases outside the gene matches: 4. The V gene's germline CDR1 is SGHTA and CDR2 FQGTGA. For the CDR3, the DNA is TGTGCCAGCAGCTTAACTAGCGGGGGTTCTAGCACAGATACGCAGTATTTT. It specifies CASSLTSGGSSTDTQYF.

The V call is TRBV15, the J call TRBJ2-3, with unresolved D. Germline V CDR1 and CDR2: LNHNV, YYDKDF (reference sequence). CDR3 length equals 18 residues. Trimming took 0 bases from V and 7 from J, leaving 23 bases between them. The CDR3 loop is CATSRDLMGLEKQHTQYF. CDR3 coding DNA: TGTGCCACCAGCAGAGATCTAATGGGTCTGGAAAAGCAGCATACGCAGTATTTT.